What follows are 26 T cell receptor beta chains derived from one specimen sequenced in a study of CXCR3 chemokines and chemotherapy response in bladder cancer. TCRdb re-analysed the PCR reads in MiXCR, keeping a single row per CDR3 protein. The sample lists about 8,900 distinct CDR3 sequences; 20% to 25% were seen once. Sampling was carried out from a patient whose treatment included neoadjuvant chemotherapy. The receptors shown here come from a human donor with bladder cancer that did not respond to neoadjuvant chemotherapy.

This clonotype turned up a few times. A far larger clone is just one base off, so this is likely a read error. The rearrangement joins TRBV7-2 to TRBJ2-5; no reliable D call. The germline CDR1 and CDR2 sequences are SGHTA and FQGNSA. This CDR3 spans 15 amino acids. The V end was cut by 2 bases, the J end by 11 bases, with 21 bases between. This chain's CDR3 is CASSLIGVSYNEQYF. The CDR3 DNA reads TGTGCCAGCAGCTTAATTGGGGTTTCTTACAATGAGCAGTACTTC.

Ten or more counts support this clonotype. V and J are TRBV15 and TRBJ1-2, with D possibly matching TRBD1 (5 bases). V was trimmed by 1 base and J by 2 bases, leaving 11 bases between them. This CDR3 contains 15 residues. CDR1 and CDR2 (germline): LNHNV, YYDKDF (reference sequence). CDR3 amino acids: CATSRGDSANYGYTF. The CDR3 region has the DNA TGTGCCACCAGCAGAGGTGACAGTGCCAACTATGGCTACACCTTC.

In the case of this clonotype: A read error is likely here: a far larger clone is one base away. Here the CDR3 omits its conserved ending phenylalanine or tryptophan, so a read error is the likely source. The V call is TRBV6-9, the J call TRBJ2-6; D tentatively fits TRBD1 or TRBD2 (6 bases each). Trimming left V 7 bases short and J 1 base short, with 17 bases between. The CDR3 has 17 amino acids. CDR1 is MNHGY, CDR2 SVAAGI, per germline. CDR3 coding DNA: TGTGCCAGCACCTCACGAGGGGGGCGGTCTGGGGCCAACGTCCTGACTTCC. Its protein is CASTSRGGRSGANVLTS.

Concerning this clonotype itself: A far larger clone is one nucleotide away, so this likely arose from a read error. The chain employs TRBV6-2 or TRBV6-3 and TRBJ2-1; 13 bases match TRBD2. Germline CDR1 is MNHEY and CDR2 is SVGEGT. This CDR3 contains 15 residues. CDR3 DNA sequence: TGTGACAGCAGCTTCTTTGGACTAGCGGGGGATGAGCAGTTCTTC. Amino acid sequence: CDSSFFGLAGDEQFF.

This clonotype occurred many times. The V and J genes are TRBV18 and TRBJ2-1; 8 bases map to TRBD2. TRBJ2-7 matches the DNA end more closely, so the J call is doubtful. The CDR3 contains 14 residues. Germline-derived CDR1 and CDR2 are KGHSH and LQKENI. Here the CDR3 reads CASSPPSGTYEQYF. In nucleotides, the CDR3 is TGTGCCAGCTCACCACCTAGCGGGACCTACGAGCAGTACTTC.

This clonotype was counted many times. The rearrangement uses TRBV12-3 or TRBV12-4 and TRBJ2-5; D tentatively fits TRBD1 or TRBD2 (6 bases each). V was cut by 6 bases and J by 1 base, with 18 bases left in between. The CDR3 loop spans 16 amino acids. The CDR3 region is CASRLGGSGTQETQYF. The CDR3 coding sequence is TGTGCCAGCAGACTAGGGGGTAGCGGTACCCAAGAGACCCAGTACTTC.

This clonotype was detected many times. The V and J genes are TRBV5-5 and TRBJ2-7; 12 positions match TRBD2. CDR1 SGHKS and CDR2 YYEKEE come from the germline V gene (reference sequence). V lost 1 base and J lost 3; bases outside the gene matches: 5. CDR3 length: 16 amino acids. The CDR3 coding sequence is TGTGCCAGCAGCTTGAATCCTAGCGGGGGGGTCTACGAGCAGTACTTC. Protein sequence: CASSLNPSGGVYEQYF.

This clonotype occurred many times. V and J are TRBV7-9 and TRBJ2-1; D not certain. The V and J ends lost 6 bases and 6 bases respectively, with 6 bases between them. The V gene's germline CDR1 is SEHNR and CDR2 FQNEAQ (reference sequence). The CDR3 length is 11 residues. CDR3 loop: CASRGTNEQFF. The CDR3 nucleotides read TGTGCCAGCAGAGGTACCAATGAGCAGTTCTTC.

This clonotype was counted many times. The V call is TRBV5-6, the J call TRBJ1-5; D remains unclear. Germline V gives CDR1 SGHDT, CDR2 YYEEEE. There are 15 residues in the CDR3. The ends were cut back, 0 bases at V and 0 bases at J, with 7 bases in the middle. CDR3 region: CASSLASSSNQPQHF. The CDR3 nucleotides read TGTGCCAGCAGCTTGGCATCCAGTAGCAATCAGCCCCAGCATTTT.

Details on this clonotype: A single base is all that separates this from a far larger clone, so a read error is likely. The V and J genes are TRBV6-6 and TRBJ1-2, with a tentative D call TRBD1 (5 bases). This CDR3 has 16 residues. Germline-derived CDR1 and CDR2 are MNHNY and SVGAGI (reference sequence). In DNA form, the CDR3 reads TGTGCCAGCAGCTTAGATCCGGGACGCCTGGGGGGTGGCTACAACTTC. Its translation is CASSLDPGRLGGGYNF.

This clonotype came up many times. This sequence joins TRBV19 and TRBJ2-7; TRBD1 matches 7 bases. J gave up 2 bases and V 6 bases, and 4 bases lay outside the gene matches. The CDR3 covers 13 residues. CDR1 LNHDA and CDR2 SQIVND come from the germline V gene (reference sequence). The chain's CDR3 is CASSQQGAYEQYF. The CDR3 DNA sequence: TGTGCCAGTAGCCAGCAGGGGGCCTACGAGCAGTACTTC.

This clonotype appeared many times. The chain carries TRBV7-2 and TRBJ1-3; D unclear. Germline-derived CDR1 and CDR2 are SGHTA and FQGNSA. Deletions cut 3 bases from V and 7 bases from J, with 4 bases between. This CDR3 has 11 amino acids. The CDR3 DNA follows: TGTGCCAGCAGCTTGGGGAACACCATATATTTT. Its protein is CASSLGNTIYF.

This clonotype is deemed medium-sized. The chain couples TRBV7-2 to TRBJ2-4; 7 nucleotides align to TRBD1. This CDR3 comprises 17 residues. V lost 7 bases to trimming and J lost 4 bases; unmatched junction nucleotides: 16. Per germline, CDR1 SGHTA and CDR2 FQGNSA. In DNA, the CDR3 is TGTGCCAGCACCGCAAACAGTCCCGGGACAGATAAAAACATTCAGTACTTC. Protein: CASTANSPGTDKNIQYF. Supplemented by reference TRBV7-2 and TRBJ2-4, the full variable domain reads GAGVSQSPSNKVTEKGKDVELRCDPISGHTALYWYRQSLGQGLEFLIYFQGNSAPDKSGLPSDRFSAERTGGSVSTLTIQRTQQEDSAVYLCASTANSPGTDKNIQYFGAGTRLSVL.

This clonotype occurred many times. The chain recombines TRBV6-5 with TRBJ2-7, with D perhaps matching TRBD1 or TRBD2 (6 bases each). The length of the CDR3 is 15 residues. V gave up 2 bases and J gave up 2 bases, with 13 bases separating them. CDR1 MNHEY and CDR2 SVGAGI come from the germline V gene. The CDR3 protein is CASSYTGTLAYEQYF. DNA of the CDR3: TGTGCCAGCAGTTACACAGGGACTCTCGCCTACGAGCAGTACTTC.

This clonotype was observed many times. This chain uses TRBV24-1 with TRBJ1-1, with TRBD1 as a possible D gene (5 bases). The CDR3 spans 13 residues. V lost 7 bases, J lost 7 bases, and 15 bases lay in between. Germline CDR1 and CDR2: KGHDR and SFDVKD. CDR3 sequence reads: CATRPREESEAFF. The CDR3 DNA reads TGTGCCACCAGGCCCAGGGAGGAGAGTGAAGCTTTCTTT.

The table lists this clonotype with many counts. The CDR3, as DNA: TGCAGCGTGGCTCGACAGGGTTGGCCGCAGTATTTT. This translates into CSVARQGWPQYF. V usage is TRBV29-1 and J usage is TRBJ2-3; 7 bases match TRBD1. J lost 10 bases, V lost 6 bases, and 10 bases had no gene match. The CDR3 has 12 residues. CDR1 is SQVTM, CDR2 ANQGSEA, per germline.

Ten or more counts support this clonotype. V usage is TRBV12-3 or TRBV12-4 and J usage is TRBJ2-7, with 8 bases that match TRBD2. The V gene end was trimmed by 4 bases and the J gene end by 2 bases; junction bases not matched to a gene: 4. The CDR3 consists of 14 residues. CDR3 sequence: CASSSPGLAYEQYF. CDR3 sequence (DNA): TGTGCCAGCAGTTCGCCGGGACTAGCCTACGAGCAGTACTTC.

The chain carries TRBV19 and TRBJ2-3, with 8 bases lining up with TRBD1. This CDR3 comprises 16 residues. CDR1 and CDR2 from the germline V gene are LNHDA and SQIVND (reference sequence). Trimming took 4 bases from V and 5 from J; bases not matched to a gene: 11. The CDR3 nucleotides are TGTGCCAGTAGTACCCCCGGACAGGGTCAGGAAGATACGCAGTATTTT. Translated, it gives CASSTPGQGQEDTQYF.

This clonotype showed up just once. The chain has TRBV7-2 and TRBJ2-3, with TRBD2 matching over 14 bases. This CDR3 has 17 amino acids. V shed 1 base, J shed 1 base, and the junction held 1 base outside the gene matches. Germline V CDR1 and CDR2: SGHTA, FQGNSA. CDR3 bases: TGTGCCAGCAGCTTAGGGGGACTAGCGGGGGGCACAGATACGCAGTATTTT. This translates into CASSLGGLAGGTDTQYF.

This clonotype came up many times. The chain has TRBV5-4 and TRBJ1-2; 12 positions match TRBD1. V trimming: 1 base; J trimming: 7 bases; junction bases outside the gene matches: 11. CDR3 size: 17 residues. Germline loops: CDR1 SGHNT, CDR2 YYREEE (reference sequence). The chain's CDR3 is CASSLFGTGGAMGGYTF. CDR3 bases: TGTGCCAGCAGCTTGTTTGGGACAGGGGGCGCGATGGGTGGCTACACCTTC.

This clonotype qualifies as medium-sized. V usage is TRBV6-2 or TRBV6-3 and J usage is TRBJ2-1, with 9 nucleotides matching TRBD1. V was pared by 5 bases and J by 3 bases, with 11 bases of the junction left unmatched. Germline V gene lookup returns CDR1 MNHEY and CDR2 SVGEGT. The CDR3 runs 17 residues. This CDR3 reads CASSRPPRDRVYNEQFF. CDR3 coding DNA: TGTGCCAGCAGTCGCCCCCCCAGGGACAGGGTCTACAATGAGCAGTTCTTC.

There are many counts of this clonotype. The V and J genes are TRBV7-9 and TRBJ1-4; TRBD1 agrees at 10 bases. Germline V lookup: CDR1 SEHNR, CDR2 FQNEAQ (reference sequence). V lost 4 bases and J lost 6; bases outside the gene matches: 2. The CDR3 contains 14 residues. CDR3 DNA: TGTGCCAGCAGCTCCGGGACAGGGGATGAAAAACTGTTTTTT. This encodes CASSSGTGDEKLFF. Full variable domain (rest looked up from reference TRBV7-9 and TRBJ1-4): DTGVSQNPRHKITKRGQNVTFRCDPISEHNRLYWYRQTLGQGPEFLTYFQNEAQLEKSRLLSDRFSAERPKGSFSTLEIQRTEQGDSAMYLCASSSGTGDEKLFFGSGTQLSVL.

This clonotype was seen many times. The gene calls are TRBV20-1 and TRBJ1-1; 8 bases are shared with TRBD1. There are 15 residues in the CDR3. Germline V gene sequence: CDR1 DFQATT, CDR2 SNEGSKA (reference sequence). After removal of 1 base from V and 6 bases from J, the junction contained 10 bases not matched to a gene. CDR3 in DNA: TGCAGTGCTAGAGTGTTGGACAGGGACGCGGCTGAAGCTTTCTTT. Encoded protein: CSARVLDRDAAEAFF.

On this clonotype: A far bigger clonotype differs at one base, so this is likely a read error. V and J are TRBV27 and TRBJ2-1, with TRBD2 matching over 7 bases. With V trimmed by 6 bases and J by 10 bases, 12 bases remained unmatched. This CDR3 is 14 amino acids long. Germline values: CDR1 MNHEY, CDR2 SMNVEV (reference sequence). CDR3 in DNA: TGTGCCAGCAGACGTGAGATCGGGGACTACGAGCAGTTCTTC. Translating gives CASRREIGDYEQFF.

Worth noting for this clonotype: The likely explanation is a read error, given a far larger clone one base away. The rearrangement uses TRBV6-2 or TRBV6-3 and TRBJ2-1; D may be TRBD2 (7 bases). Germline V lookup: CDR1 MNHEY, CDR2 SVGEGT. Trimming shortened V by 2 bases and J by 13 bases, and 9 bases separated the two germline ends. This CDR3 has 11 residues. The CDR3 protein is CASSYGGAQFF. CDR3 nucleotide sequence: TGTGCCAGCAGTTACGGGGGGGCCCAGTTCTTC.

This clonotype counts as medium-sized. The CDR3 loop is CASSEAPIYEQYF. Written as DNA, the CDR3 is TGTGCCAGCAGTGAAGCCCCAATCTACGAGCAGTACTTC. V usage is TRBV6-1 and J usage is TRBJ2-7; D unclear. Per the germline V gene, CDR1 is MNHNS and CDR2 is SASEGT. This CDR3 contains 13 residues. V dropped 0 bases and J dropped 3 bases, with 6 bases sitting between them.